Following are 24 T cell receptor beta chains from one sample sequenced in a study of cytomegalovirus exposure and HLA in healthy donors. Vbeta (60) and Jbeta (13) primers were used in the PCR. Data came from immunoSEQ multiplex PCR; TCRdb stores just in-frame clones and leaves some out. This table has roughly 43,000 clones, 60% to 80% appearing once. The specimen was PBMCs. The origin of the receptors is a man aged 25-45 years in good health and CMV-seronegative.

This chain uses TRBV6-1 with TRBJ2-3; no clear D gene. Germline-derived CDR1 and CDR2 are MNHNS and SASEGT. The CDR3 consists of 12 residues. Between the trimmed V and J ends, which lost 2 bases and 5 bases, there was a span of 5 bases. CDR3 loop: CASSEIIDTQYF. The CDR3 DNA reads TGTGCCAGCAGTGAAATTATAGATACGCAGTATTTT.

CDR3 sequence reads: CASSPTGFALSGANVLTF. CDR3 nucleotide sequence: TGTGCCAGCAGCCCGACAGGGTTCGCCCTCTCTGGGGCCAACGTCCTGACTTTC. This chain links TRBV28 with TRBJ2-6; 7 bases map to TRBD1. Unmatched junction bases numbered 11, after V lost 6 bases and J lost 0 bases. There are 18 residues in the CDR3. CDR1 and CDR2 from the germline V gene are MDHEN and SYDVKM.

The chain recombines TRBV30 with TRBJ2-1; D may be TRBD2 (5 bases). The CDR3 contains 11 residues. Germline-derived CDR1 and CDR2 are GTSNPN and SVGIG (reference sequence). The germline V and J ends were trimmed by 7 bases and 5 bases, with 9 bases remaining between them. Here the CDR3 reads CASPGDNEQFF. The CDR3 DNA follows: TGTGCCTCGCCCGGGGACAATGAGCAGTTCTTC.

J is TRBJ2-3 and V is TRBV29-1; D gene uncertain. Germline values: CDR1 SQVTM, CDR2 ANQGSEA. V lost 6 bases to trimming and J lost 6 bases, with 7 bases between them. The CDR3 loop spans 10 amino acids. CDR3 sequence reads: CSVGEDTQYF. In nucleotides, the CDR3 is TGCAGCGTCGGAGAGGATACGCAGTATTTT.

The chain couples TRBV6-1 to TRBJ2-7; D unresolved. The CDR3 is 16 amino acids. Germline assignment: CDR1 MNHNS and CDR2 SASEGT. V shed 0 bases and J shed 3 bases, with 15 bases lying between them. The CDR3 loop is CASSEATSRSDYEQYF. Here the CDR3 DNA reads TGTGCCAGCAGTGAAGCAACATCCAGGTCCGACTACGAGCAGTACTTC.

Only a few counts were recorded for this clone. V is TRBV4-1 and J is TRBJ1-1, with D possibly being TRBD1 (5 bases). This CDR3 spans 13 amino acids. V lost 0 bases and J 10 bases, leaving 12 bases between the germline ends. CDR1 is MGHRA, CDR2 YSYEKL, per germline. CDR3 in DNA: TGCGCCAGCAGCCAAGAGAGGACGGGGGGAGCTTTCTTT. Translation gives CASSQERTGGAFF.

The chain employs TRBV4-1 and TRBJ2-7; D is possibly TRBD2 (6 bases). Germline lookup yields CDR1 MGHRA and CDR2 YSYEKL. The length of the CDR3 is 16 residues. Trimming stripped 0 bases from V and 2 bases from J, with 14 bases between. CDR3 amino acids: CASSQEFGGMAYEQYF. The CDR3 region has the DNA TGCGCCAGCAGCCAAGAATTCGGCGGGATGGCCTACGAGCAGTACTTC.

This clone was recorded a few times. The chain links TRBV30 to TRBJ1-2, with 8 bases matching TRBD1. The CDR3 sequence is 15 residues long. V shed 1 base and J 1 base; nucleotides not matched to a gene: 5. Germline CDR1 is GTSNPN and CDR2 is SVGIG (reference sequence). The CDR3 is CAWSAGGADNYGYTF. CDR3 in DNA: TGTGCCTGGAGTGCAGGGGGCGCGGATAACTATGGCTACACCTTC.

The chain joins TRBV7-2 to TRBJ1-2; 9 bases are a match to TRBD1. With 5 bases clipped from V and 7 bases from J, the junction kept 2 bases outside the gene matches. From germline, CDR1 is SGHTA and CDR2 FQGNSA. This CDR3 is 12 amino acids long. CDR3 sequence (DNA): TGTGCCAGCAGCCCGGGACAGGGTGGCTACACCTTC. Translation gives CASSPGQGGYTF.

This chain joins TRBV27 and TRBJ2-7; 10 nucleotides line up with TRBD1. V lost 5 bases, J lost 5 bases, and 6 bases stayed unmatched. The germline V gene encodes CDR1 MNHEY and CDR2 SMNVEV (reference sequence). The CDR3 is 14 amino acids. The CDR3: CASSIGTGVNEQYF. CDR3 in DNA: TGTGCCAGCAGTATCGGGACAGGGGTTAACGAGCAGTACTTC.

The rearrangement joins TRBV19 to TRBJ1-2; 8 bases fit TRBD1. Germline V gene data show CDR1 as LNHDA and CDR2 as SQIVND (reference sequence). The J segment lost 13 bases and the V segment lost 5 bases, leaving 15 bases of the junction unmatched. This CDR3 contains 14 residues. The CDR3 DNA sequence: TGTGCCAGTAGTGGGACAGGCCCATTCGGTGGATCCACCTTC. As protein: CASSGTGPFGGSTF.

The chain links TRBV6-6 to TRBJ2-7; D uncertain. V lost 2 bases and J lost 7, with 12 bases in between. The CDR3 runs 13 residues. Germline lookup yields CDR1 MNHNY and CDR2 SVGAGI (reference sequence). The CDR3 spells CASSYDEVTEQYF. DNA for the CDR3: TGTGCCAGCAGTTACGACGAGGTAACGGAGCAGTACTTC.

The V gene is TRBV19, the J gene TRBJ2-7; no clear D gene. The CDR3 sequence is 13 residues long. Deletions cut 3 bases from V and 3 bases from J, with 9 bases between. Germline CDR1 and CDR2: LNHDA and SQIVND (reference sequence). The CDR3 is CASSINLFYEQYF. CDR3 in DNA: TGTGCCAGTAGTATTAACCTATTCTACGAGCAGTACTTC.

The V and J genes are TRBV18 and TRBJ2-5; 9 bases fit TRBD2. Judging by the DNA end, TRBJ2-7 fits better; the J call may be wrong. CDR1 is KGHSH and CDR2 is LQKENI in the germline V gene. This CDR3 contains 18 residues. CDR3 residues: CASSPSGLAGTSSYEQYF. CDR3 bases: TGTGCCAGCTCACCAAGCGGGCTAGCGGGAACTAGCTCCTACGAGCAGTACTTC.

The J gene is TRBJ1-2, the V gene TRBV7-8; unclear D gene. The CDR3 contains 16 residues. V was trimmed by 5 bases and J by 0 bases, leaving 16 bases between them. Germline assignment: CDR1 SGHVS and CDR2 FQNEAQ. The CDR3 protein is CASSTLAGASNYGYTF. Written as DNA, the CDR3 is TGTGCCAGCAGCACCCTTGCGGGAGCCTCTAACTATGGCTACACCTTC. The full variable domain, with the rest looked up from reference TRBV7-8 and TRBJ1-2, is GAGVSQSPRYKVAKRGQDVALRCDPISGHVSLFWYQQALGQGPEFLTYFQNEAQLDKSGLPSDRFFAERPEGSVSTLKIQRTQQEDSAVYLCASSTLAGASNYGYTFGSGTRLTVV.

This chain uses TRBV11-2 with TRBJ2-5; D might be TRBD1 (5 bases). Germline CDR1 and CDR2: SGHAT and FQNNGV. There are 11 residues in the CDR3. V lost 3 bases to trimming and J lost 14 bases, with 13 bases between them. The CDR3 DNA follows: TGTGCCAGCAGCTTCTCCCAGGGTAAATACTTC. The encoded protein is CASSFSQGKYF.

The chain carries TRBV19 and TRBJ1-1, with D tentatively TRBD1 (6 bases). The germline gives CDR1 LNHDA, CDR2 SQIVND (reference sequence). The CDR3 length is 14 residues. With 3 bases removed from V and 6 bases from J, the gap between germline ends came to 14 bases. The CDR3 DNA follows: TGTGCCAGTAGTATGGGGCAGGGGATCCCTGAAGCTTTCTTT. Amino acids: CASSMGQGIPEAFF.

This clone was seen a handful of times. Germline and junction disagree at one end, which may indicate a read error. The chain couples TRBV7-9 to TRBJ2-3; D is perhaps TRBD1 (7 bases). CDR3 length: 16 residues. Germline V lookup: CDR1 SEHNR, CDR2 FQNEAQ (reference sequence). The CDR3 nucleotides read TGTTCCAGCAGCTTAGGTCAGGGGGGAGGCACAGATACGCAGTATTTT. Translating gives CSSSLGQGGGTDTQYF.

The chain carries TRBV14 and TRBJ2-1; D gene unclear. V was pared by 2 bases and J by 9 bases, with 11 bases between. CDR1 is SGHDN, CDR2 FVKESK, per germline. CDR3 length: 13 amino acids. The chain's CDR3 is CASSQFILAEQFF. Here the CDR3 DNA reads TGTGCCAGCAGCCAATTCATTTTAGCTGAGCAGTTCTTC.

The chain couples TRBV2 to TRBJ1-2, with D perhaps matching TRBD1 (6 bases). The ends were cut back, 6 bases at V and 0 bases at J, with 11 bases in the middle. The CDR3 length is 14 residues. In germline, CDR1 is SNHLY, CDR2 FYNNEI. CDR3 DNA sequence: TGTGCCAGCAGAAGACAGGTAGCTAACTATGGCTACACCTTC. Translating gives CASRRQVANYGYTF. Filled out from reference TRBV2 and TRBJ1-2, the complete variable domain reads EPEVTQTPSHQVTQMGQEVILRCVPISNHLYFYWYRQILGQKVEFLVSFYNNEISEKSEIFDDQFSVERPDGSNFTLKIRSTKLEDSAMYFCASRRQVANYGYTFGSGTRLTVV.

This clone appeared a single time. The genes are TRBV5-1 and TRBJ2-7; D is perhaps TRBD2 (6 bases). The germline gives CDR1 SGHRS, CDR2 YFSETQ. V shed 0 bases and J shed 7 bases, with 29 bases lying between them. The CDR3 contains 19 residues. For the CDR3, the DNA is TGCGCCAGCAGCTTGGCTCCGGGTCCTTTGGGCGGGACCTTCGGGGAGCAGTACTTC. Amino acids: CASSLAPGPLGGTFGEQYF. Complete variable domain (other parts from reference TRBV5-1 and TRBJ2-7): KAGVTQTPRYLIKTRGQQVTLSCSPISGHRSVSWYQQTPGQGLQFLFEYFSETQRNKGNFPGRFSGRQFSNSRSEMNVSTLELGDSALYLCASSLAPGPLGGTFGEQYFGPGTRLTVT.

The chain's CDR3 is CASSLSLISQPQHF. The CDR3 nucleotides read TGCGCCAGCAGCCTTTCGTTAATTAGTCAGCCCCAGCATTTT. The genes are TRBV4-3 and TRBJ1-5; no reliable D call. Per the germline V gene, CDR1 is LGHNA and CDR2 is YSLEER. V was cut by 4 bases and J by 6 bases, with 13 bases left in between. The CDR3 covers 14 residues.

This clone was seen only once. The chain couples TRBV21-1 to TRBJ1-3; the D call TRBD1 from the table was never checked on the DNA. TRBV21-1 is reported as a pseudogene. CDR3 length equals 17 residues. The CDR3 nucleotides read TGTGCCAGCAGCAAAAGGGGGACAGTACATTCTGGAAACACCATATATTTT. Amino acid sequence: CASSKRGTVHSGNTIYF.

The DNA for the CDR3 is TGTGCCAGCTCACCCGGACAGGGGGCTTGGGGCCAGCCCCAGCATTTT. Protein: CASSPGQGAWGQPQHF. The chain couples TRBV18 to TRBJ1-5, with 11 bases lining up with TRBD1. Germline V gene data show CDR1 as KGHSH and CDR2 as LQKENI. Losses at the gene ends were 3 bases for V and 7 bases for J; bases not matched to a gene: 8. The CDR3 length is 16 residues.